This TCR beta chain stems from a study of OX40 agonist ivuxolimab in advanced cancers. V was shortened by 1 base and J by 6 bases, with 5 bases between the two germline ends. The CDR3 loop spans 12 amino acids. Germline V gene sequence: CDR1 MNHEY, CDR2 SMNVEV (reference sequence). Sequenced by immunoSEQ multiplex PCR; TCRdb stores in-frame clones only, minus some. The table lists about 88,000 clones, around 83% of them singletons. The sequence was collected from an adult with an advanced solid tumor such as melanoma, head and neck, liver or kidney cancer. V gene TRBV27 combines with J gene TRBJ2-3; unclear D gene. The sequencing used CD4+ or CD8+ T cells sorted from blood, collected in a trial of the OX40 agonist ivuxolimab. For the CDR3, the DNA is TGTGCCAGCAGTTTATTCGACGATACGCAGTATTTT. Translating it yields CASSLFDDTQYF.